Below, 13 T cell receptor beta chains from the same sample are listed, as sequenced in a study of shared clonotypes between healthy human individuals. Measured with immunoSEQ multiplex PCR; TCRdb has only the in-frame clones, and not every one. The top ten clones hold approximately 24% of a sample with more than 600,000 clones, just over 90% of them seen once. Terminally differentiated effector memory CD45RA+ cells were excluded by CCR7 positive selection of CD45RO-negative cells. The sequencing sample was made of naive CD8+ T cells sorted from blood. Every receptor here comes from a man aged 30 to 45 in good health.

The V gene is TRBV13, the J gene TRBJ2-1, with TRBD1 matching 7 bases. Germline V gene data show CDR1 as PRHDT and CDR2 as FYEKMQ (reference sequence). The CDR3 consists of 14 residues. The trim removed 1 base at V and 8 bases at J, leaving 5 bases unmatched. The CDR3 sequence is CASSLVQGEDEQFF. DNA for the CDR3: TGTGCCAGCAGCTTAGTCCAGGGGGAAGATGAGCAGTTCTTC.

The chain employs TRBV28 and TRBJ2-1, with D tentatively TRBD2 (6 bases). Germline loops: CDR1 MDHEN, CDR2 SYDVKM. Trimming stripped 4 bases from V and 4 bases from J, with 17 bases between. The CDR3 runs 16 residues. The CDR3 bases are TGTGCCAGCAGTTCCTACGCGGGTAGCGGATACAATGAGCAGTTCTTC. Protein product: CASSSYAGSGYNEQFF.

Only a few counts were recorded for this clone. The chain combines TRBV6-5 with TRBJ1-4; the D is unclear. Trimming cost V 8 bases and J 6 bases, with 16 bases left between them. CDR3 size: 14 residues. Germline V gives CDR1 MNHEY, CDR2 SVGAGI. The CDR3 coding sequence is TGTGCCAGCCGACCCGGGAGGAGGGATGAAAAACTGTTTTTT. This encodes CASRPGRRDEKLFF.

The rearrangement links TRBV4-3 to TRBJ2-5, with 7 bases aligning to TRBD2. The DNA end lines up better with TRBJ2-7; the J call may be wrong. The CDR3 is 16 residues long. CDR1 LGHNA and CDR2 YSLEER come from the germline V gene. This CDR3 is CASSQESGTLSYEQYF. The CDR3 nucleotides are TGCGCCAGCAGCCAAGAAAGCGGGACCCTTTCCTACGAGCAGTACTTC.

This sequence joins TRBV27 and TRBJ1-1, with 8 bases identical to TRBD1. The CDR3 extends over 14 amino acids. Germline V gene sequence: CDR1 MNHEY, CDR2 SMNVEV (reference sequence). V lost 6 bases to trimming and J lost 8 bases; unmatched junction nucleotides: 11. The CDR3 is CASREDRADLEAFF. The CDR3 coding sequence is TGTGCCAGCAGAGAGGACAGGGCCGATTTAGAAGCTTTCTTT.

The chain joins TRBV27 to TRBJ2-7; D could derive from TRBD1 or TRBD2 (5 bases each). The CDR3 spans 14 residues. Germline assignment: CDR1 MNHEY and CDR2 SMNVEV (reference sequence). The germline V and J ends were trimmed by 6 bases and 2 bases, with 14 bases remaining between them. The CDR3 region is CASSLGDGAYEQYF. CDR3 in DNA: TGTGCCAGCAGCCTCGGGGACGGAGCCTACGAGCAGTACTTC.

This chain joins TRBV29-1 and TRBJ1-1, with D uncertain. The CDR3 runs 10 residues. V lost 4 bases and J lost 7, with 7 bases in between. In germline, CDR1 is SQVTM, CDR2 ANQGSEA. CDR3 nucleotides: TGCAGCGTTGCTGGGCTTGAAGCTTTCTTT. Translation gives CSVAGLEAFF.

On this clone itself: Other DNA sequences in the same sample also yield this CDR3. V is TRBV5-8 and J is TRBJ1-5; D gene ambiguous. The CDR3 has 13 residues. Trimming took off 2 bases at V and 1 base at J, with 4 bases between the two ends. In germline, CDR1 is SGHTS, CDR2 YDEGEE. The CDR3 bases are TGTGCCAGCAGCTTAGGAAGCAATCAGCCCCAGCATTTT. Its translation: CASSLGSNQPQHF. Full variable domain (rest looked up from reference TRBV5-8 and TRBJ1-5): EAGVTQSPTHLIKTRGQQATLRCSPISGHTSVYWYQQALGLGLQFLLWYDEGEERNRGNFPPRFSGRQFPNYSSELNVNALELEDSALYLCASSLGSNQPQHFGDGTRLSIL.

The chain links TRBV19 to TRBJ2-7; D is unresolved. The V end lost 3 bases, the J end lost 3 bases, and 15 bases lay between the germline ends. Germline assignment: CDR1 LNHDA and CDR2 SQIVND (reference sequence). The length of the CDR3 is 15 residues. The CDR3 region has the DNA TGTGCCAGTAGTATCTCCGGATCAATTTACTACGAGCAGTACTTC. Translating gives CASSISGSIYYEQYF.

This chain uses TRBV19 with TRBJ2-1; TRBD2 aligns across 12 bases. Trimming took 4 bases from V and 8 from J; bases not matched to a gene: 9. The germline V gene encodes CDR1 LNHDA and CDR2 SQIVND (reference sequence). CDR3 length: 16 amino acids. The CDR3 loop reads CASSNDLAGGWDEQFF. The CDR3 DNA sequence: TGTGCCAGTAGTAATGACCTAGCGGGAGGGTGGGATGAGCAGTTCTTC.

A note on this clone: At the DNA level, this CDR3 is encoded by other sequences in the same sample as well. The chain joins TRBV9 to TRBJ2-7; 8 bases align to TRBD2. V shed 0 bases and J 2 bases; nucleotides not matched to a gene: 1. Germline V CDR1 and CDR2: SGDLS, YYNGEE. This CDR3 is built from 14 residues. The CDR3 region has the DNA TGTGCCAGCAGCGTAGGCGGGGGGACCTACGAGCAGTACTTC. Translated: CASSVGGGTYEQYF.

The J gene is TRBJ2-5, the V gene TRBV5-8, with D perhaps assigned TRBD1 or TRBD2 (6 bases each). Germline CDR1 reads SGHTS; CDR2 reads YDEGEE. Trimming stripped 3 bases from V and 1 base from J, with 16 bases between. CDR3 length: 16 residues. The CDR3 sequence: CASSSRGGGTQETQYF. Written as DNA, the CDR3 is TGTGCCAGCAGCTCCAGGGGAGGAGGGACCCAAGAGACCCAGTACTTC.

J is TRBJ2-3 and V is TRBV11-3; D is undetermined. V lost 5 bases and J 1 base, leaving 10 bases between the germline ends. Germline V gene sequence: CDR1 SGHNT, CDR2 YENEEA. This CDR3 is built from 14 residues. The CDR3 here is CASSPSDGTDTQYF. CDR3 DNA sequence: TGTGCCAGCAGCCCGTCGGATGGCACAGATACGCAGTATTTT.